A selection of T cell receptor beta chains follows, all from one sample in a study of sequential checkpoint blockade in melanoma. TCRdb keeps only in-frame clones here, not all; method: immunoSEQ multiplex PCR. Among some 40,000 clones, over 75% were seen once, and the ten largest hold 9.5% to 15%. Source: CD8+ T cells sorted from blood (inferred from file names), taken from a patient given nivolumab and ipilimumab in sequence. The receptors derive from a human donor with melanoma. The CDR3 runs from the conserved cysteine through the conserved F or W.

TRBJ1-1,TRBV27,CASSFGSGNTEAFF
TRBJ2-2,TRBV5-4,CASSLRGGQNTGELFF
TRBJ2-1,TRBV27,CASSLSGTSIFNEQFF
TRBJ2-7,TRBV5-5,CASSLGTGGEQYF
TRBJ1-1,TRBV9,CASSVEGEGEAFF
TRBJ2-2,TRBV5-6,CASSLEGEYTGELFF
TRBJ2-1,TRBV10-3,CAIRTGLAHEQFF
TRBJ1-6,TRBV4-1,CASSPGTGPPLHF
TRBJ2-1,TRBV5-4,CASSQGFEQFF
TRBJ1-1,TRBV27,CASRSIMNTEAFF
TRBJ2-2,TRBV5-1,CASSRPGEGAGELFF
TRBJ2-7,TRBV21-1,CASSKPDRGFYEQYF
TRBJ2-2,TRBV19,CASSIVLANTGELFF
TRBJ2-1,TRBV10-3,CAISETTAGNEQFF
TRBJ2-3,TRBV4-2,CASSQAERDPIADTQYF
TRBJ2-7,TRBV5-1,CASSLGGGGYEQYF
TRBJ1-5,TRBV5-6,CASSRYRVDSNQPQHF
TRBJ1-4,TRBV28,CAGYTMRHLTNEKLFF
TRBJ2-3,TRBV6-5,CASSYTVRADTQYF
TRBJ2-7,TRBV7-9,CASSPSLTYERYF
TRBJ1-5,TRBV5-5,CASSPTDRGNQPQHF
TRBJ1-2,TRBV19,CASSPGQGDYGYTF
TRBJ2-1,TRBV27,CASSLEWGGSYNEQFF
TRBJ2-1,TRBV5-4,CASSFLVAGSYNEQFF
TRBJ2-5,TRBV2,CASSDQREDQETQYF
TRBJ1-5,TRBV2,CASARDRGKDSNQPQHF
TRBJ2-4,TRBV5-1,CASYGLTNIQYF
TRBJ1-2,TRBV30,CAWSINYGYTF
TRBJ2-1,TRBV27,CASSYGGSFNEQFF